This T cell receptor (beta chain) was recorded in a study of early T cells in non-severe SARS-CoV-2 infection. About the research overall: Chains stayed unpaired after sequencing of bulk RNA from unsorted whole blood.

The CDR3 is made up of 14 amino acids. The germline gives CDR1 GTSNPN, CDR2 SVGIG (reference sequence). Trimming shortened V by 1 base and J by 3 bases, and 13 bases separated the two germline ends. Unique molecular identifiers were affixed to single, distinct cDNA molecules. TCRdb passed the 5' RACE reads through MiXCR, listing each CDR3 protein once. This table holds tens of thousands of distinct CDR3 sequences, roughly 5.9% found once. The sequence was collected from an adult who was a healthcare worker with PCR-confirmed SARS-CoV-2 infection or an uninfected control (not recorded which). Sequencing used whole blood. This rearrangement joins TRBV30 to TRBJ2-7; D gene uncertain. This chain's CDR3 is CAWSGGGNLYEQYF. The CDR3 nucleotides read TGTGCCTGGAGTGGAGGTGGGAACCTCTACGAGCAGTACTTC.